Presented here are 8 T cell receptor beta chains from one specimen sequenced in a study of T cells after yellow fever vaccination. TCRdb ran MiXCR on the 5' RACE reads and lists one entry per CDR3 protein. The profile shows 150,000 or so distinct CDR3 sequences, more than 5.5% of them singletons. The material was CD4+ T cells sorted from PBMCs, obtained less than 6 days after the first yellow fever vaccination. The receptors derive from a man aged 18 to 35 who received the YFV17D yellow fever vaccine.

This clonotype was seen repeatedly, ten times or more. The chain joins TRBV2 to TRBJ1-4; D is unclear. The CDR3 totals 13 residues. Trimming took 5 bases from V and 8 from J, leaving 12 bases between them. Germline V gene sequence: CDR1 SNHLY, CDR2 FYNNEI. The CDR3 DNA reads TGTGCCAGCAGTCTCGACCTGGTAGAAAAACTGTTTTTT. Translating it yields CASSLDLVEKLFF.

This clonotype was found a few times. This chain connects TRBV20-1 to TRBJ2-7; TRBD2 matches 11 bases. J was trimmed by 2 bases and V by 6 bases; bases with no gene match: 6. Germline assignment: CDR1 DFQATT and CDR2 SNEGSKA (reference sequence). CDR3 length: 14 residues. The DNA of the CDR3 is TGCAGTGCCCTAGCGGGGGGACTAACCTACGAGCAGTACGTC. This gives the protein CSALAGGLTYEQYV.

This clonotype appeared many times. This chain uses TRBV24-1 with TRBJ2-5; D may be TRBD1 (6 bases). The V end was cut by 9 bases, the J end by 3 bases, with 10 bases between. CDR3 length equals 12 residues. Germline V gene data show CDR1 as KGHDR and CDR2 as SFDVKD. CDR3 sequence (DNA): TGTGCCACCGGGGGCAGGGAAGAGACCCAGTACTTC. Translation: CATGGREETQYF.

The V and J genes are TRBV7-9 and TRBJ2-5; D not resolved. Germline CDR1 SEHNR, CDR2 FQNEAQ (reference sequence). Between the trimmed V and J ends, which lost 2 bases and 2 bases, there was a span of 12 bases. CDR3 length: 15 amino acids. The CDR3 loop reads CASSLWLRRQETQYF. Written as DNA, the CDR3 is TGTGCCAGCAGCTTATGGTTGAGAAGACAAGAGACCCAGTACTTC.

This clonotype came up many times. V is TRBV5-1 and J is TRBJ2-1; TRBD2 is a possible D gene (6 bases). Germline CDR1 reads SGHRS; CDR2 reads YFSETQ. Trimming removed 4 bases from V and 1 base from J, with 15 bases in between. The length of the CDR3 is 16 residues. The CDR3 region is CASSLDQLASYNEQFF. CDR3 in DNA: TGCGCCAGCAGCCTGGATCAACTAGCTTCCTACAATGAGCAGTTCTTC.

There are many counts of this clonotype. The chain uses TRBV7-8 and TRBJ2-3; 7 bases align to TRBD2. The CDR3 sequence is 14 residues long. Germline assignment: CDR1 SGHVS and CDR2 FQNEAQ. V shed 5 bases, J shed 6 bases, and the junction held 8 bases outside the gene matches. The CDR3 region has the DNA TGTGCCAGCAGCCAAAGACTAGCATCGGATACGCAGTATTTT. Translating it yields CASSQRLASDTQYF. Drawing the rest from reference TRBV7-8 and TRBJ2-3, the complete variable domain is GAGVSQSPRYKVAKRGQDVALRCDPISGHVSLFWYQQALGQGPEFLTYFQNEAQLDKSGLPSDRFFAERPEGSVSTLKIQRTQQEDSAVYLCASSQRLASDTQYFGPGTRLTVL.

This clonotype has at least ten counts. The chain joins TRBV18 to TRBJ2-3; 8 bases map to TRBD1. Germline V gene data show CDR1 as KGHSH and CDR2 as LQKENI. CDR3 length: 14 residues. The trim removed 6 bases at V and 0 bases at J, leaving 2 bases unmatched. CDR3 loop: CASSRTGSTDTQYF. In nucleotides, the CDR3 is TGTGCCAGCTCTCGGACAGGGAGCACAGATACGCAGTATTTT.

This clonotype appeared many times. CDR3: CASSVVAVPFKETQYF. Here the CDR3 DNA reads TGTGCCAGCAGCGTTGTTGCGGTCCCCTTTAAAGAGACCCAGTACTTC. The chain employs TRBV9 and TRBJ2-5; D unresolved. Germline V gives CDR1 SGDLS, CDR2 YYNGEE. V was cut by 2 bases and J by 3 bases, with 17 bases left in between. The CDR3 extends over 16 amino acids.